This T cell receptor (beta chain) was captured in a study of blood T cell repertoires in COVID-19. For the study at large: Collection of acute and convalescent COVID-19 samples took place in the United States, Italy and Spain. T cells, B-cell-depleted T cells, or PBMCs provided the cDNA or gDNA that served as material.

J was trimmed by 7 bases and V by 5 bases; bases with no gene match: 9. Germline CDR1 is SGHTA and CDR2 is FQGNSA. This CDR3 is built from 17 residues. Original processing notes: Reference gene primer amplification gave nucleated cell count estimates. Produced via immunoSEQ multiplex PCR; TCRdb's table is partial and in-frame only. V, J and clone size are taken as reported in that table, and D and trimming were inferred from the DNA itself. Of about 90,000 clones in the sample, about 89% were seen once. The chain joins TRBV7-2 to TRBJ1-6, with 12 bases that match TRBD1. This TCR came from a man in his fifties with COVID-19, enrolled during active disease. The sample comprised peripheral blood. CDR3 protein: CASSNHRDRGPNSPLHF. Here the CDR3 DNA reads TGTGCCAGCAGCAATCACCGGGACAGGGGGCCGAATTCACCCCTCCACTTT.